Shown below are 7 T cell receptor beta chains from a single sample sequenced in a study of neurological immune-mediated disorders. TCRdb analysed the 5' RACE reads with MiXCR anew, one entry per CDR3 protein. The table records roughly 56,000 distinct CDR3 sequences, 3% to 4% of them present only once. Sequencing used PBMCs. These receptors were obtained from a woman aged 55-70 years with multiple sclerosis.

This clonotype was recorded at least ten times. The chain recombines TRBV12-3 or TRBV12-4 with TRBJ1-5, with TRBD1 identical over 8 bases. The CDR3 length is 13 residues. Losses at the gene ends were 6 bases for V and 5 bases for J; bases not matched to a gene: 3. CDR3 in DNA: TGTGCCAGCAGCCAGGGGGCTTATCAGCCCCAGCATTTT. This sequence encodes CASSQGAYQPQHF.

This clonotype was seen many times. The CDR3 reads CASSFNTGGYNEQFF. For the CDR3, the DNA is TGTGCCAGCAGCTTTAACACCGGCGGATACAATGAGCAGTTCTTC. This chain connects TRBV7-2 to TRBJ2-1; D is uncertain. CDR3 length equals 15 residues. With 3 bases removed from V and 4 bases from J, the gap between germline ends came to 13 bases. The germline V gene encodes CDR1 SGHTA and CDR2 FQGNSA.

The table lists this clonotype with many counts. A much more abundant neighbour one base away suggests this may be a read error. The CDR3: CASSPWTGNQYF. The DNA for the CDR3 is TGCGCCAGCAGCCCATGGACAGGGAATCAGTACTTC. The gene calls are TRBV5-1 and TRBJ2-7; 8 nucleotides agree with TRBD1. Trimming removed 4 bases from V and 10 bases from J; junction bases left unmatched: 7. The germline CDR1 and CDR2 sequences are SGHRS and YFSETQ. The CDR3 is 12 residues long.

This clonotype was observed at least ten times. This chain uses TRBV15 with TRBJ1-4; the match to TRBD1 covers 7 bases. The CDR3 covers 14 residues. V was clipped by 1 base and J by 14 bases; unmatched bases: 10. Per the germline V gene, CDR1 is LNHNV and CDR2 is YYDKDF (reference sequence). Here the CDR3 DNA reads TGTGCCACCAGCAGAGGGGACAGCCAACCCGAGCTGTTTTTT. Amino acids: CATSRGDSQPELFF. Full variable domain (remainder filled in from reference TRBV15 and TRBJ1-4): DAMVIQNPRYQVTQFGKPVTLSCSQTLNHNVMYWYQQKSSQAPKLLFHYYDKDFNNEADTPDNFQSRRPNTSFCFLDIRSPGLGDTAMYLCATSRGDSQPELFFGSGTQLSVL.

This clonotype was observed many times. This chain joins TRBV7-2 and TRBJ1-6, with TRBD1 matching over 7 bases. This CDR3 comprises 15 residues. Germline assignment: CDR1 SGHTA and CDR2 FQGNSA. Trimming at V came to 2 bases and at J to 9 bases, leaving 7 bases not matched to a gene. CDR3 sequence reads: CASSLLGQGGSPLHF. The DNA for the CDR3 is TGTGCCAGCAGCTTACTCGGTCAGGGGGGTTCACCCCTCCACTTT.

This clonotype showed up many times. The chain combines TRBV15 with TRBJ2-1, with TRBD2 as a possible D gene (5 bases). Trimming took off 7 bases at V and 5 bases at J, with 18 bases between the two ends. This CDR3 region has 15 residues. Germline V lookup: CDR1 LNHNV, CDR2 YYDKDF (reference sequence). The CDR3 here is CATNQRPFYNNEQFF. CDR3 nucleotide sequence: TGTGCCACCAATCAGCGGCCATTCTACAACAATGAGCAGTTCTTC.

This clonotype was seen ten or more times. This sequence joins TRBV12-3 or TRBV12-4 and TRBJ2-2, with D possibly TRBD1 on 6 matching bases. The CDR3 has 14 residues. Trimming left V 4 bases short and J 1 base short, with 7 bases between. The CDR3: CASSWGLNTGELFF. CDR3 DNA sequence: TGTGCCAGCAGTTGGGGGCTGAACACCGGGGAGCTGTTTTTT.